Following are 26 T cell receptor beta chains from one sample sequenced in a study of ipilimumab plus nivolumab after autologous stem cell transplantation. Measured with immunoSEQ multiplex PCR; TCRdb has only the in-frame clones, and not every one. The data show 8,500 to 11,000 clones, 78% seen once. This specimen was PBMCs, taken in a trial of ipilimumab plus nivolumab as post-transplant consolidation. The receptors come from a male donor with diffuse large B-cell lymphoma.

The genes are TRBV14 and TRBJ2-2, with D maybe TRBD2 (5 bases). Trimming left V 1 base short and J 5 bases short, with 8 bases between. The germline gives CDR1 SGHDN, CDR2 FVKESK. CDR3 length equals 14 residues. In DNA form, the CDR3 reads TGTGCCAGCAGCCAAGGTCCGGGGACCGGGGAGCTGTTTTTT. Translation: CASSQGPGTGELFF.

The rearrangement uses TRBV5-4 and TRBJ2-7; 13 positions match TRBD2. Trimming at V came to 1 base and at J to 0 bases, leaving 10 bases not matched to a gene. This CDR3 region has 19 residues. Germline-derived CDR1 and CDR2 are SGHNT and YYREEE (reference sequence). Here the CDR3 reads CASSLPGLAGAKSSYEQYF. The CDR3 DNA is TGTGCCAGCAGCTTGCCAGGACTAGCGGGGGCCAAGAGCTCCTACGAGCAGTACTTC. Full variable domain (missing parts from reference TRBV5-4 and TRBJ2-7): ETGVTQSPTHLIKTRGQQVTLRCSSQSGHNTVSWYQQALGQGPQFIFQYYREEENGRGNFPPRFSGLQFPNYSSELNVNALELDDSALYLCASSLPGLAGAKSSYEQYFGPGTRLTVT.

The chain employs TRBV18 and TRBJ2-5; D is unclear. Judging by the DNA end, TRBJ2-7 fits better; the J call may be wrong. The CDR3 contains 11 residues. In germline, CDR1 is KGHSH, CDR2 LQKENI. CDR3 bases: TGTGCCAGCTCACAAGACTACGAGCAGTACTTC. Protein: CASSQDYEQYF.

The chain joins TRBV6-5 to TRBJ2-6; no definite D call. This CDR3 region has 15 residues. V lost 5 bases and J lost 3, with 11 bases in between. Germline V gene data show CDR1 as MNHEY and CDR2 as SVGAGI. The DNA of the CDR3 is TGTGCCAGCAGTCCAGAGTCGGTTGGGGCCAACGTCCTGACTTTC. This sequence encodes CASSPESVGANVLTF.

Written as DNA, the CDR3 is TGTGCCAGCTCAACCTTGACAGGGACTGAGCAGTTCTTC. This sequence encodes CASSTLTGTEQFF. V usage is TRBV18 and J usage is TRBJ2-1, with TRBD1 matching over 7 bases. V gave up 5 bases and J gave up 9 bases; unmatched junction bases: 7. CDR1 is KGHSH, CDR2 LQKENI, per germline. The CDR3 consists of 13 residues.

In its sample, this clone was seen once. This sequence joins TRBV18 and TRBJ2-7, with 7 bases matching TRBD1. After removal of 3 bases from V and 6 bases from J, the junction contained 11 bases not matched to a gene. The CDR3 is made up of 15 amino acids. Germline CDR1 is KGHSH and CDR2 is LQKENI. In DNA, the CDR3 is TGTGCCAGCTCACCCGCTCGACAGGGTAAGGGCGAGCAGTACTTC. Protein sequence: CASSPARQGKGEQYF. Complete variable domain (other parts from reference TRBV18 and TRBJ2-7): NAGVMQNPRHLVRRRGQEARLRCSPMKGHSHVYWYRQLPEEGLKFMVYLQKENIIDESGMPKERFSAEFPKEGPSILRIQQVVRGDSAAYFCASSPARQGKGEQYFGPGTRLTVT.

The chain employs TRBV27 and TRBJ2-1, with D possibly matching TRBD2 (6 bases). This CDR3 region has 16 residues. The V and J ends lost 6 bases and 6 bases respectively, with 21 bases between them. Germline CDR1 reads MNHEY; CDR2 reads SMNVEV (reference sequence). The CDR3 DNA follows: TGTGCCAGCAGGGTTTTTTTTGGAGGCGGGGCCAATGAGCAGTTCTTC. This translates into CASRVFFGGGANEQFF.

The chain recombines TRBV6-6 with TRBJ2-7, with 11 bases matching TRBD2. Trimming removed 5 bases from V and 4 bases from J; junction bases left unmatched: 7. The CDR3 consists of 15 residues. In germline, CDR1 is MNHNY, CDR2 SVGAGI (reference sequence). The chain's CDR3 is CASSNLAGGLYEQYF. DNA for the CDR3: TGTGCCAGCAGTAATCTAGCGGGGGGATTATACGAGCAGTACTTC.

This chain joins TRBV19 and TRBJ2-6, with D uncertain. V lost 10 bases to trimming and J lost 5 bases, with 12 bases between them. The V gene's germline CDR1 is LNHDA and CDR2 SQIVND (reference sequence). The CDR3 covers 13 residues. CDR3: CATFGIRANVLTF. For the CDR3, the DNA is TGTGCCACCTTCGGTATCAGGGCCAACGTCCTGACTTTC.

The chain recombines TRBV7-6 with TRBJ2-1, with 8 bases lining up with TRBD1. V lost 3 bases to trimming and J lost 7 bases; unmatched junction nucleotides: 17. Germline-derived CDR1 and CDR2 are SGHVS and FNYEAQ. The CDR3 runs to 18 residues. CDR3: CASSLDTLGQGLPNEQFF. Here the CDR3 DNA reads TGTGCCAGCAGCTTGGATACATTAGGACAGGGTCTGCCAAATGAGCAGTTCTTC.

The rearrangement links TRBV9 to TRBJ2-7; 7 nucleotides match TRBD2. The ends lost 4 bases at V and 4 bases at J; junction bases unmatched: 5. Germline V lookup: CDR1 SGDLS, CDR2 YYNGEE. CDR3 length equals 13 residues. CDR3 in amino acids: CASSRDYSYEQYF. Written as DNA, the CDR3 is TGTGCCAGCAGCCGGGACTACTCTTACGAGCAGTACTTC.

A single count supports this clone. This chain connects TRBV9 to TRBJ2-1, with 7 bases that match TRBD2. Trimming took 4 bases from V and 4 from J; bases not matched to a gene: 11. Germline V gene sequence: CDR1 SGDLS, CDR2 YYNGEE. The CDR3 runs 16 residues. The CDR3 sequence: CASSINSGAGYNEQFF. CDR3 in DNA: TGTGCCAGCAGCATAAATTCGGGAGCGGGATACAATGAGCAGTTCTTC.

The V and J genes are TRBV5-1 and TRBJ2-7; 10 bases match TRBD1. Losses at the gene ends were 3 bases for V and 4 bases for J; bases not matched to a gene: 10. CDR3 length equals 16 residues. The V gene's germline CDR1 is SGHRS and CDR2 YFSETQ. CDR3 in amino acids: CASSSPPGQGGYEQYF. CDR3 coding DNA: TGCGCCAGCAGCTCCCCTCCCGGACAGGGGGGGTACGAGCAGTACTTC.

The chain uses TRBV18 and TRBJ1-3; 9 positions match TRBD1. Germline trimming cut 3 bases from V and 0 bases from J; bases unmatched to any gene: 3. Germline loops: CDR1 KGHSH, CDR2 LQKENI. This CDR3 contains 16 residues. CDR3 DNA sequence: TGTGCCAGCTCACCCGGGACAGGGTACTCTGGAAACACCATATATTTT. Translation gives CASSPGTGYSGNTIYF.

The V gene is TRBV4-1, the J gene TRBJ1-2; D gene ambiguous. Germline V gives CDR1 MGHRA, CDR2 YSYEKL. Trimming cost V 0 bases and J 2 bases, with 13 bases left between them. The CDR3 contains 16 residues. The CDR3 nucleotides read TGCGCCAGCAGCCAAGATAGAGCTCAAAGGAACTATGGCTACACCTTC. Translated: CASSQDRAQRNYGYTF.

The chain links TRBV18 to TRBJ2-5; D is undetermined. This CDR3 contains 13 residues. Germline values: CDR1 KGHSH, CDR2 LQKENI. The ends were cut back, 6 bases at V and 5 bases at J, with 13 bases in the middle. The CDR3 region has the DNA TGTGCCAGCTCCGCAAATAATAGGGAGACCCAGTACTTC. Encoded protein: CASSANNRETQYF.

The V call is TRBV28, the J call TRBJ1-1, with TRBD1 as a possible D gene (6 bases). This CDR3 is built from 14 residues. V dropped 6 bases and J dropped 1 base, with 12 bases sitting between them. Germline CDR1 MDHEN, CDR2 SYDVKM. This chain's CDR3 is CASRAGGQNTEAFF. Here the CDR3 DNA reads TGTGCCAGCAGGGCCGGGGGGCAGAACACTGAAGCTTTCTTT.

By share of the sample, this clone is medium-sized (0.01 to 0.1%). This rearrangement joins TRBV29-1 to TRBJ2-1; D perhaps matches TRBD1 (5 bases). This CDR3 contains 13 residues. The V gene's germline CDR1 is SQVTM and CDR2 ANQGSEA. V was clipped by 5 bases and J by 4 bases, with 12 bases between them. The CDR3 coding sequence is TGCAGCGTTCGCAGGGCCGGGTACAATGAGCAGTTCTTC. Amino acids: CSVRRAGYNEQFF.

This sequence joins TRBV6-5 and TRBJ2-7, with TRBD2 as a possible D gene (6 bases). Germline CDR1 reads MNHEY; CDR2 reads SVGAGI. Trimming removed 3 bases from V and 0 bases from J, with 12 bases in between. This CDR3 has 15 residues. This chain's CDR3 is CASSYGGESSYEQYF. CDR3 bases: TGTGCCAGCAGTTATGGAGGGGAAAGCTCCTACGAGCAGTACTTC.

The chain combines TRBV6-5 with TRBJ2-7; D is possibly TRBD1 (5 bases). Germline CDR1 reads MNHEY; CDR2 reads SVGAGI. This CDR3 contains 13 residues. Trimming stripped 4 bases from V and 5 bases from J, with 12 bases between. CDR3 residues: CASSSGRVDEQYF. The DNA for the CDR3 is TGTGCCAGCAGTTCCGGCAGGGTCGACGAGCAGTACTTC.

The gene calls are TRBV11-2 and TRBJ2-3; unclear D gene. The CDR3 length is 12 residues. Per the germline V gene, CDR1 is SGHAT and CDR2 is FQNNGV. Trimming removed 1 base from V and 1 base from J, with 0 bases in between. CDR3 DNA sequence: TGTGCCAGCAGCTTAGGCACAGATACGCAGTATTTT. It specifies CASSLGTDTQYF.

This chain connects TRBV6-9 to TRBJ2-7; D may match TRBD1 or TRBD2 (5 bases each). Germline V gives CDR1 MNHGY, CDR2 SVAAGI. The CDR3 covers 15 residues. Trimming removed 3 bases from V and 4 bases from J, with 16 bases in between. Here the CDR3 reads CASSYAQARGYEQYF. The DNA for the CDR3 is TGTGCCAGCAGTTACGCACAGGCCCGGGGATACGAGCAGTACTTC.

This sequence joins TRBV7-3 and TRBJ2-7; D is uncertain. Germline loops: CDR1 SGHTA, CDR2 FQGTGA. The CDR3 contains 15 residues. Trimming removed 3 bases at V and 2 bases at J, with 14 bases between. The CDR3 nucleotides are TGTGCCAGCAGCTTTTCTCCCACACCCCCCTACGAGCAGTACTTC. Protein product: CASSFSPTPPYEQYF.

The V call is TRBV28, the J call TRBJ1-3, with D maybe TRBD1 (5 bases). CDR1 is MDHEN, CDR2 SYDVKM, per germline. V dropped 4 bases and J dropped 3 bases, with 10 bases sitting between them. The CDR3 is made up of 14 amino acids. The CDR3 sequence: CASSSGLGGNTIYF. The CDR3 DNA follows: TGTGCCAGCAGTTCGGGACTGGGTGGAAACACCATATATTTT.

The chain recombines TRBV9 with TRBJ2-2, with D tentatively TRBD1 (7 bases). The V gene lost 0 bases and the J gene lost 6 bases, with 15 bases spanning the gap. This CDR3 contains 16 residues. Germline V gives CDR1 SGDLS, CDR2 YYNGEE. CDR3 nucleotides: TGTGCCAGCAGCGTAGAGACAGGGAGGCCCCCCGGGGAGCTGTTTTTT. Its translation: CASSVETGRPPGELFF.

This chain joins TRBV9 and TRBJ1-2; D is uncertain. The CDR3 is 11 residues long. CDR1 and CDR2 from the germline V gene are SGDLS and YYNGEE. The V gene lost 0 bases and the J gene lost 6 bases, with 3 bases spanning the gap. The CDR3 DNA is TGTGCCAGCAGCGTAGGGAATGGCTACACCTTC. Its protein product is CASSVGNGYTF.